Listed below are T cell receptor beta chains from one sample, sequenced in a study of spatial heterogeneity in lung cancer. TCRdb called the 5' RACE reads again in MiXCR, with one record for every CDR3 protein. The sample records roughly 7,700 distinct CDR3 sequences, roughly 5% being singletons. Sequencing was performed on lung tumor tissue, taken at surgery. The receptors come from a male donor with early-stage non-small cell lung cancer. Each CDR3 is given with its conserved first and last residue. D genes are given only for firm matches. Clone size appears in some rows only: once, few, many, or a class for an expanded clone.

d_call	v_call	j_call	clone_size	cdr3_nt	cdr3_aa
NA	TRBV20-1	TRBJ1-2	many	TGCAGTGCTAGTAGTAGCGGCGGGGTCTCCTATGGCTACACCTTC	CSASSSGGVSYGYTF
NA	TRBV7-9	TRBJ2-1	NA	TGTCCCAGCAGCCTTGCGGGAAGCTACAATGAGCAGTTCTTC	CPSSLAGSYNEQFF
NA	TRBV6-1	TRBJ2-1	many	TGTGCCAGCAGTGGCAGTCTGGGGAATGAGCAGTTCTTC	CASSGSLGNEQFF
TRBD1	TRBV27	TRBJ1-4	medium-sized	TGTGCCAGCAGTCCTCCGGGACAGTGGAATGAAAAACTGTTTTTT	CASSPPGQWNEKLFF
TRBD1	TRBV2	TRBJ2-2	many	TGTGCCAGCAGTGTAGACAGGGCCGGGGAGCTGTTTTTT	CASSVDRAGELFF
NA	TRBV2	TRBJ1-2	many	TGTGCCAGCAGTGAAGGCCCAGGAGGCCCGTATGGCTACACCTTC	CASSEGPGGPYGYTF
NA	TRBV6-1	TRBJ1-1	many	TGTGCCAGCAAGGTTGTTGCCCAGGCTGAAGCTTTCTTT	CASKVVAQAEAFF
TRBD1	TRBV28	TRBJ2-3	NA	TGTGCCAGCAGTTTTCAGACAGGGACAGATACGCTGTATTTT	CASSFQTGTDTLYF
TRBD2	TRBV25-1	TRBJ2-7	many	TGTGCCAGCAGTGCTCGCGGGAGGTACGAGCAGTACTTC	CASSARGRYEQYF
NA	TRBV28	TRBJ1-2	many	TGTGCCAGCAGTTTAACCCCCCTGGGGGTTGGCTACACCTTC	CASSLTPLGVGYTF
TRBD2	TRBV20-1	TRBJ2-1	many	TGCAGTGCTAAACAGCGGGACGGCCCCACGGGGCATGAGCAGTTCTTC	CSAKQRDGPTGHEQFF
NA	TRBV5-1	TRBJ2-7	NA	TGCGCCAGCAGCTCCTGGGCGGGGTCCGACGAGCAGTACTTC	CASSSWAGSDEQYF
NA	TRBV20-1	TRBJ2-2	many	TGCAGTGCGCCCGCCGGGACGGGCAACACCGGGGAGCTGTTTTTT	CSAPAGTGNTGELFF
NA	TRBV10-2	TRBJ2-1	many	TGCGCCAGCAGTCCCGGGACACCCTCCTACAATGAGCAGTTCTTC	CASSPGTPSYNEQFF
NA	TRBV7-3	TRBJ1-1	many	TGTGCCAGCAGCTCTCGACGCGACACTGAAGCTTTCTTT	CASSSRRDTEAFF
NA	TRBV9	TRBJ2-1	many	TGTGCCAGCAGCGTAGAGGGAGGAGGTTACTACAATGAGCAGTTCTTC	CASSVEGGGYYNEQFF
TRBD2	TRBV5-8	TRBJ2-1	many	TGTGCCAGCAGCTTGGCCACGCTAGCGGGGTACAATGAGCAGTTCTTC	CASSLATLAGYNEQFF
NA	TRBV28	TRBJ2-5	medium-sized	TGTGCCAGCAGTCGCTCATCAGCTCGGGGAGAAGAGACCCAGTACTTC	CASSRSSARGEETQYF
NA	TRBV4-3	TRBJ2-7	NA	TGCGCCAGCAGCCAAGATTGGGGGCCTAACATCGAGCAGTACTTC	CASSQDWGPNIEQYF
TRBD1	TRBV20-1	TRBJ2-3	NA	TGCAGTGCTCTTTTCTGGACAGGGCTACACACAGATACGCAGTATTTT	CSALFWTGLHTDTQYF
TRBD2	TRBV6-2/TRBV6-3	TRBJ2-5	many	TGTGCCAGCAGTTACTCGCGGGAGGGAACCCAGTACTTC	CASSYSREGTQYF
TRBD2	TRBV29-1	TRBJ2-7	few	TGCAGCGCGGCCGGGACTAGCGACGAGCAGTACTTC	CSAAGTSDEQYF
NA	TRBV5-1	TRBJ1-1	many	TGCGCCAGCAGCAGCGACATTTACACTGAAGCTTTCTTT	CASSSDIYTEAFF
NA	TRBV6-1	TRBJ2-6	medium-sized	TGTGCCAGCCCCGCGGATTTCAGGGGATCTAGTACCGGGGCCAACGTCCTGACTTTC	CASPADFRGSSTGANVLTF
NA	TRBV10-3	TRBJ2-2	many	TGTGCCATCCCCCACCCGGACAGAAACACCGGGGAGCTGTTTTTT	CAIPHPDRNTGELFF
NA	TRBV28	TRBJ2-7	many	TGTGCCAGCTACTCCGGGAACTACGAGCAGTACTTC	CASYSGNYEQYF
NA	TRBV6-6	TRBJ2-2	many	TGTGCCAGCACCTACTATTCCGCCGGGGAGCTGTTTTTT	CASTYYSAGELFF
NA	TRBV3-1	TRBJ2-1	many	TGTGCCAGCAGCCATGGGGTGGATGAGCAGTTCTTC	CASSHGVDEQFF
NA	TRBV4-2	TRBJ2-3	NA	TGTGCCAGCAGCCAAGAGAGAGATACGCAGTATTTT	CASSQERDTQYF
NA	TRBV20-1	TRBJ2-5	medium-sized	TGCAGTGCCCACCTCAGTCGGGGGGAGACCCAGTACTTC	CSAHLSRGETQYF
TRBD2	TRBV2	TRBJ2-1	many	TGTGCCGGAACTAGCGGGTCGGGACGCTTGGCAAATGAGCAGTTCTTC	CAGTSGSGRLANEQFF
TRBD1	TRBV7-9	TRBJ1-4	many	TGTGCCAGCAGCTCTTCTCGGACAGGCGGTAATGAAAAACTGTTTTTT	CASSSSRTGGNEKLFF
TRBD2	TRBV5-1	TRBJ2-1	many	TGCGCCTCAGCGGGGGGTACCTACAATGAGCAGTTCTTC	CASAGGTYNEQFF
TRBD1	TRBV27	TRBJ2-7	many	TGTGCCAGCGGCAACCCCTCAGTACAGGGGGCGGCCTACGAGCAGTACTTC	CASGNPSVQGAAYEQYF
TRBD2	TRBV3-1	TRBJ2-5	medium-sized	TGTGCCAGCAGCCAAGATCGGCTAGCGGGGGTAGAGACCCAGTACTTC	CASSQDRLAGVETQYF
TRBD2	TRBV7-9	TRBJ2-1	many	TGTGCCAGCAGCAAGGGGACTAGCGTTTACAATGAGCAGTTCTTC	CASSKGTSVYNEQFF
NA	TRBV5-4	TRBJ1-1	medium-sized	TGTGCCAGCAGCTTGGGGATGGGTTTCCGTGGGACTGAAGCTTTCTTT	CASSLGMGFRGTEAFF
NA	TRBV20-1	TRBJ2-3	many	TGCAGTGCCACAAGGGGGACGGGAGCCACAGATACGCAGTATTTT	CSATRGTGATDTQYF
NA	TRBV2	TRBJ2-5	many	TGTGCCAGCAGCCAAGAGAGGGAGACCCAGTACTTC	CASSQERETQYF
NA	TRBV18	TRBJ2-1	many	TGTGCCAGCCCACTCACCGAGGCTAGGGGGTTCTTC	CASPLTEARGFF
TRBD2	TRBV20-1	TRBJ2-1	few	TGCAGTGCTTCCCCAGGCGGGGGGTACTCCTACAATGAGCAGTTCTTC	CSASPGGGYSYNEQFF
NA	TRBV4-2	TRBJ1-2	many	TGTGCCAGCAGCCAAGGTAGGGCCGAGGCACCGACCTATGGCTACACCTTC	CASSQGRAEAPTYGYTF
TRBD1	TRBV5-5	TRBJ2-2	many	TGTGCCAGCAGCTTGGTAGGCAGGGGGCAAACCGGGGAGCTGTTTTTT	CASSLVGRGQTGELFF
NA	TRBV29-1	TRBJ2-7	medium-sized	TGCAGCGTTGAAGAATTCGGACAGTGGAAGCAGTACTTC	CSVEEFGQWKQYF
TRBD1	TRBV5-1	TRBJ2-5	many	TGCGCCAGCAGCTCAGCCGGGACAGGGGAAGGAGAGACCCAGTACTTC	CASSSAGTGEGETQYF
NA	TRBV6-1	TRBJ1-5	few	TGTGCCAGCAGCGCCCGGCCAGGGCGTCAGCCCCAGCATTTT	CASSARPGRQPQHF
TRBD2	TRBV4-1	TRBJ2-3	medium-sized	TGCGCCAGCAGCGGGACTAGCGGGGGGCGCACAGATACGCAGTATTTT	CASSGTSGGRTDTQYF